This entry lists 17 T cell receptor beta chains sequenced from one sample in a study of blood T cell repertoires in COVID-19. Profiled with immunoSEQ multiplex PCR; TCRdb holds only in-frame clones, not every one. The sample has around 140,000 clones, around 86% seen once; the top ten hold about 6%. The sequencing input was peripheral blood. These receptors all stem from a man older than 75 with acute or convalescent COVID-19.

V gene TRBV5-6 combines with J gene TRBJ1-6; 8 bases line up with TRBD1. The CDR3 is 14 residues long. Germline CDR1 reads SGHDT; CDR2 reads YYEEEE. After removal of 4 bases from V and 9 bases from J, the junction contained 6 bases not matched to a gene. CDR3 in amino acids: CASSPTGDGSPLHF. CDR3 DNA sequence: TGTGCCAGCAGCCCGACAGGGGACGGTTCACCCCTCCACTTT.

The V call is TRBV30, the J call TRBJ1-3; possibly TRBD1 for D (5 bases). Germline lookup yields CDR1 GTSNPN and CDR2 SVGIG (reference sequence). V was trimmed by 2 bases and J by 10 bases, leaving 12 bases between them. This CDR3 contains 12 residues. CDR3 DNA sequence: TGTGCCTGGAGTACTCAGGCAGGGACCATATATTTT. This codes for CAWSTQAGTIYF.

J is TRBJ2-7 and V is TRBV18; D might be TRBD1 (6 bases). CDR1 KGHSH and CDR2 LQKENI come from the germline V gene. Deletions cut 4 bases from V and 1 base from J, with 11 bases between. The CDR3 is 14 residues long. The CDR3 DNA is TGTGCCAGCTCACTTCCCGGACAGTCCTACGAGCAGTACTTC. Amino acid sequence: CASSLPGQSYEQYF.

This rearrangement joins TRBV5-4 to TRBJ2-1; possible D gene TRBD2, 7 bases. The CDR3 contains 16 residues. The V and J ends lost 2 bases and 0 bases respectively, with 12 bases between them. CDR1 and CDR2 (germline): SGHNT, YYREEE (reference sequence). The CDR3 DNA follows: TGTGCCAGCAGCTTCGGGGGGCCAAGCTCCTACAATGAGCAGTTCTTC. This gives the protein CASSFGGPSSYNEQFF.

The chain links TRBV29-1 to TRBJ1-2; D is unresolved. The V end was cut by 6 bases, the J end by 7 bases, with 12 bases between. CDR1 and CDR2 from the germline V gene are SQVTM and ANQGSEA. The CDR3 sequence is 11 residues long. The DNA of the CDR3 is TGCAGCGTGCTCGGGAGTCGTGGCTACACCTTC. Protein sequence: CSVLGSRGYTF.

This clone showed up just once. V is TRBV3-1 (or the pseudogene TRBV3-2) and J is TRBJ1-3; TRBD1 matches at 7 bases. The CDR3 covers 16 residues. V gave up 1 base and J gave up 3 bases; unmatched junction bases: 6. Germline V lookup: CDR1 LGHDT, CDR2 YNNKEL (reference sequence). The CDR3 here is CASSQVPDRVGNTIYF. The CDR3 DNA sequence: TGTGCCAGCAGCCAAGTTCCCGACAGGGTTGGAAACACCATATATTTT.

This clone was counted once. The genes are TRBV11-2 and TRBJ2-1; maybe TRBD2 (5 bases). The germline V and J ends were trimmed by 7 bases and 2 bases, with 15 bases remaining between them. CDR3 length: 15 residues. Per the germline V gene, CDR1 is SGHAT and CDR2 is FQNNGV. CDR3 sequence reads: CASTPDFAAYNEQFF. CDR3 nucleotides: TGTGCCAGCACCCCGGACTTTGCGGCCTACAATGAGCAGTTCTTC.

The rearrangement uses TRBV10-2 and TRBJ1-6; 7 positions match TRBD1. This CDR3 is built from 15 residues. The V gene's germline CDR1 is WSHSY and CDR2 SAAADI. After removal of 4 bases from V and 7 bases from J, the junction contained 7 bases not matched to a gene. Here the CDR3 reads CASSVTGDQNSPLHF. As DNA, the CDR3 is TGCGCCAGCAGTGTTACAGGGGATCAGAATTCACCCCTCCACTTT.

This clone has only a few counts. V and J are TRBV27 and TRBJ2-1; possible D gene TRBD2, 5 bases. CDR3 length equals 17 residues. The germline V gene has CDR1 MNHEY and CDR2 SMNVEV (reference sequence). V was shortened by 0 bases and J by 5 bases, with 17 bases between the two germline ends. The CDR3 sequence: CASSLSLGRFGDNEQFF. The DNA of the CDR3 is TGTGCCAGCAGTTTATCCCTGGGCAGGTTCGGGGACAATGAGCAGTTCTTC.

V is TRBV7-2 and J is TRBJ2-1; TRBD2 matches at 8 bases. The germline gives CDR1 SGHTA, CDR2 FQGNSA. V was pared by 5 bases and J by 0 bases, with 9 bases of the junction left unmatched. This CDR3 comprises 17 residues. CDR3 bases: TGTGCCAGCAGCCCCCGGACTAGCCTCGCCTCCTACAATGAGCAGTTCTTC. This gives the protein CASSPRTSLASYNEQFF.

This clone was detected only once. This chain links TRBV5-1 with TRBJ2-7; 7 bases line up with TRBD1. Germline V lookup: CDR1 SGHRS, CDR2 YFSETQ. The length of the CDR3 is 15 residues. V trimming: 5 bases; J trimming: 3 bases; junction bases outside the gene matches: 11. The CDR3 bases are TGCGCCAGCAGATCGACACAGGGGATTAACTACGAGCAGTACTTC. Protein sequence: CASRSTQGINYEQYF.

The rearrangement joins TRBV30 to TRBJ1-5, with D perhaps TRBD1 (5 bases). The germline V gene encodes CDR1 GTSNPN and CDR2 SVGIG (reference sequence). V lost 5 bases to trimming and J lost 9 bases, with 11 bases between them. The CDR3 consists of 11 residues. The CDR3 sequence is CAWAGQGPQHF. The DNA of the CDR3 is TGTGCCTGGGCCGGGCAGGGGCCCCAGCATTTT.

The gene calls are TRBV10-3 and TRBJ2-3; no reliable D call. This CDR3 comprises 15 residues. Germline assignment: CDR1 ENHRY and CDR2 SYGVKD. V was cut by 10 bases and J by 2 bases, with 19 bases left in between. Written as DNA, the CDR3 is TGTGCCACCACTTCGGCAGGCCGAATCACAGATACGCAGTATTTT. Residues: CATTSAGRITDTQYF.

This clone was recorded once. This chain links TRBV3-1 (or the pseudogene TRBV3-2) with TRBJ1-4; a weak D match, TRBD1 (5 bases). The CDR3 runs to 15 residues. The germline gives CDR1 LGHDT, CDR2 YNNKEL (reference sequence). The V and J ends lost 0 bases and 8 bases respectively, with 13 bases between them. The CDR3 nucleotides read TGTGCCAGCAGCCAAGAGCCAGGGTTTCGGGAAAAACTGTTTTTT. It is translated as CASSQEPGFREKLFF.

CDR3 sequence reads: CASSRGQGAAEAFF. The CDR3 DNA reads as TGTGCCAGCAGTAGAGGACAGGGGGCAGCTGAAGCTTTCTTT. V is TRBV6-5 and J is TRBJ1-1; TRBD1 matches 11 bases. V lost 5 bases to trimming and J lost 6 bases; unmatched junction nucleotides: 5. Germline V lookup: CDR1 MNHEY, CDR2 SVGAGI. The CDR3 is 14 amino acids.

This clone was recorded a few times. Sequence at one end of the junction differs from germline and may be a read error. This chain links TRBV28 with TRBJ1-2, with 8 bases that match TRBD1. Germline V gene lookup returns CDR1 MDHEN and CDR2 SYDVKM. The CDR3 is made up of 11 amino acids. Here the CDR3 DNA reads TGTGCCAGCAGTCCAAGGACAGGGCTGGCCTTC. It codes for CASSPRTGLAF.

The CDR3 coding sequence is TGTGCCAGCAGCCCCCTTGGAGCGGGGGGTGGGGAGACCCAGTACTTC. Encoded protein: CASSPLGAGGGETQYF. The chain combines TRBV3-1 (or the pseudogene TRBV3-2) with TRBJ2-5, with 9 bases that match TRBD2. Germline CDR1 reads LGHDT; CDR2 reads YNNKEL (reference sequence). V lost 4 bases and J lost 5; bases outside the gene matches: 11. CDR3 length: 16 amino acids.